These 3 T cell receptor beta chains were all obtained from the same sample, sequenced in a study of metastatic and nonmetastatic thyroid tumors. Via MiXCR, TCRdb re-called the PCR reads. The sample holds 20,000 or so clones, more than 10% seen once. No patient received treatment before thyroid surgery. The sequenced material came from blood. These receptor sequences come from a male donor with papillary thyroid cancer or a benign thyroid nodule (not recorded which). Some clones in this sample may be carry-over from other donors' samples.

This clone has a count of ten or more. The chain joins TRBV12-3 or TRBV12-4 to TRBJ2-7; no clear D gene. The CDR3 runs to 13 residues. V was trimmed by 3 bases and J by 6 bases, leaving 12 bases between them. As DNA, the CDR3 is TGTGCCAGCAGTTTCGGTACGTCGACCGAGCAGTACTTC. It codes for CASSFGTSTEQYF.

This clone was counted only a few times. The chain combines TRBV19 with TRBJ1-2, with D maybe TRBD1 (6 bases). The CDR3 contains 15 residues. The V end was cut by 6 bases, the J end by 1 base, with 15 bases between. The germline CDR1 and CDR2 sequences are LNHDA and SQIVND (reference sequence). The CDR3 is CASRTDRIINYGYTF. The CDR3 DNA reads as TGTGCCAGTAGGACTGACAGGATAATTAACTATGGCTACACCTTC.

This chain joins TRBV6-2 or TRBV6-3 and TRBJ1-3; D is unresolved. Germline values: CDR1 MNHEY, CDR2 SVGEGT. The CDR3 is 19 residues long. V shed 2 bases and J shed 1 base, with 21 bases lying between them. In DNA, the CDR3 is TGTGCCAGCAGTTACGAGTTCGGGTTGGGGAGGTCATCTGGAAACACCATATATTTT. This translates into CASSYEFGLGRSSGNTIYF.